This TCR beta chain derives from a study of shared clonotypes between healthy human individuals (dated by TCRdb to about 2020). Background for the entire study: A couple of women and a few men aged 18 to 49 years were included in the cohort. For each donor, CD4 naive and CD4 memory were each given three plates, CD8 naive was given two plates, and CD8 memory was given one plate. To estimate repertoire size and how much clonotypes are shared between individuals, the study performed deep sequencing of blood TCR repertoires from about five healthy adults. To increase sequencing depth and limit assay-specific biases, TCR repertoire library preparation and sequencing were carried out by different laboratories using diverse techniques. Leukapheresis yielded between about 0.9 and 9 billion PBMCs per donor.

Comments on this clone: What antigen it recognizes has not been identified. No much larger clone is present one base from it, and per-base qualities are unavailable.

At the junction V is shortened by 4 bases and J by 2 bases; bases outside the gene matches: 7. CDR1 is given as MGHDK and CDR2 as SYGVNS, both from the germline V gene. The CDR3 spans 15 residues, from the cysteine through the phenylalanine. CDR3 DNA is the only sequence kept; it has 45 bases, read in frame from the first base. Using the deep immunoSEQ assay, TCR CDR3 regions were amplified from genomic DNA by multiplex PCR. Genomic DNA extracted from each cell subset was distributed evenly over all wells of several immunoSEQ 96-well plates, and each plate served as one replicate. For sorted subsets, 200 ng of genomic DNA, equivalent to tens of thousands of T cell genomes, went into each replicate PCR. Purified libraries were measured with a Qubit 3.0 fluorometer, size-checked on a Bioanalyzer 2100, and measured again with the KAPA Library Quantification kit. Each immunoSEQ 96-well plate was sequenced on its own single-read 150-cycle Illumina NextSeq 550 flow cell. The paper's processing steps were these. Because the immunoSEQ output included only junctional sequences and no quality scores, the filtering could not be the same as the filtering used for full-length reads. Sequences were annotated with PyIR, a Python wrapper for IgBLAST v1.9, and V/J genes and CDR3 were assigned using IMGT germline references. Reads were filtered out if the reads had weak V/J assignments (E-value above 1e-6), no CDR3, stop codons, out-of-frame junctions, or ambiguous translated residues. A V3J clonotype was defined by an identical inferred V gene, J gene, and CDR3 amino acid sequence. Percentage overlap between repertoires was calculated by dividing the number of shared unique clonotypes by the size of the smaller repertoire. Repertoire richness was assessed with RTK rarefaction, the Chao1 estimator, and Recon v2.1 estimates of unobserved clonotypes. Generation probabilities for all TCRbeta clonotypes obtained by the gDNA method from several donors were computed using OLGA. TCRdb took this table from immuneACCESS and kept in-frame rearrangements with V and J called. Such tables lack part of the clones; where checked against another copy, unresolved V genes explain under half of the gap, and the rest is unexplained. V and J calls and clone size follow that table, whereas D and trimming were derived from the DNA. This sample holds about 2.3 million clones; roughly 92% were observed only once. Of the sample, 0.3% to 0.45% is held by the ten largest clones.

Donors were healthy HIV-negative adults with no recently reported acute infections or vaccinations. All donors were Caucasian adults living in Nashville, Tennessee, USA. Magnetic negative selection was used to enrich CD4+ T cells, after which naive cells were positively selected on CD45RA and the negative fraction became the memory subset. Blood was obtained by leukapheresis, after which PBMCs were separated by Ficoll-Histopaque density gradient centrifugation and cryopreserved in liquid nitrogen vapor phase. Analytical flow cytometry was used to check the purity and quantity of each magnetically sorted T cell population. Genomic DNA was isolated from every sorted fraction and measured by UV absorbance on a Nanodrop 2000c. The paper as a whole reports these results and caveats: The genetic and exposure-history diversity represented was limited by the small number of donors. Rarefaction of sorted-subset datasets indicated incomplete sequencing despite the large sequencing depth. Based on pairwise subsampling, the degree of clonotype sharing among donors was expected to be affected by sequencing depth. Sampling was restricted to blood, and TCR repertoires in tissues likely differ from the TCR repertoires found in blood. Larger estimated clonotype richness was generally found for naive subsets than for memory subsets. When a handful of donors were compared, the shared fraction of clonotypes was 5% to 6.5% for naive CD4, more than 3% for naive CD8, more than 2% for memory CD4, and 0.4% for memory CD8. Compared with non-shared clonotypes, the clonotypes found in all four sorted-subset donors had higher generation probabilities.

This clonotype was sampled from a man between 18 and 35 years old in good health. Some clones in this sample may be carry-over from other donors' samples. Specimen: naive CD4+ T cells from PBMCs. The cell subset or site label here, explained by the study, means: CD45RA+ positively selected. The chain links TRBV25-1 with TRBJ2-7, and TRBD1 matches 8 of the central bases. The DNA sequence is as follows: TGTGCCAGCAGTGTTGGGGCAGGGGGCCCCTACGAGCAGTACTTC. It codes for CASSVGAGGPYEQYF.